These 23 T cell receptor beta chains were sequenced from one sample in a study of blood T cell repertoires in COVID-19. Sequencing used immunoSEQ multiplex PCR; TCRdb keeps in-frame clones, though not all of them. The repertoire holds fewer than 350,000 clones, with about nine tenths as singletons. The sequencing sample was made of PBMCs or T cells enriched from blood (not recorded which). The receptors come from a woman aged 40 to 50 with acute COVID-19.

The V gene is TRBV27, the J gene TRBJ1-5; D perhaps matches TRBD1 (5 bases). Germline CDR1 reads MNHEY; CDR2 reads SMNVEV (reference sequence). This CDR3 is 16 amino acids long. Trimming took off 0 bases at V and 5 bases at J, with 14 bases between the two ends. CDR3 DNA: TGTGCCAGCAGTTTATCTTGGCAGGGAGGCGATCAGCCCCAGCATTTT. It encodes CASSLSWQGGDQPQHF.

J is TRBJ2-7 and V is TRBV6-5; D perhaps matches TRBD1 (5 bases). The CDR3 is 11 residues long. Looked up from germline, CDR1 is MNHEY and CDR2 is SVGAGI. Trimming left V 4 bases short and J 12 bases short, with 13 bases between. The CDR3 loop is CASSFNRLTYF. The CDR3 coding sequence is TGTGCCAGCAGTTTCAACAGGTTGACGTACTTC.

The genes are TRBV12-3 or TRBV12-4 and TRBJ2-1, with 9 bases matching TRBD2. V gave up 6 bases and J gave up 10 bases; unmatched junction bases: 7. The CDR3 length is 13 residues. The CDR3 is CASSHYGLAEQFF. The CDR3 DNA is TGTGCCAGCAGCCACTACGGACTAGCGGAGCAGTTCTTC.

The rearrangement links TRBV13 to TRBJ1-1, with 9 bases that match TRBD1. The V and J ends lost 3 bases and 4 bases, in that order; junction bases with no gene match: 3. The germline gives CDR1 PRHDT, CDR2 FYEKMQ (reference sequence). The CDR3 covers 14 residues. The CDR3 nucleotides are TGTGCCAGCAGCTTTCGGACAGGGGTCACTGAAGCTTTCTTT. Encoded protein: CASSFRTGVTEAFF.

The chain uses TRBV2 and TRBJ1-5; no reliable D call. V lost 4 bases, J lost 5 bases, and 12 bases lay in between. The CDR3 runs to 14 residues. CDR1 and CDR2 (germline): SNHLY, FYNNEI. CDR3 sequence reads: CASSGIGGHQPQHF. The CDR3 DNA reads TGTGCCAGCAGTGGTATAGGAGGGCATCAGCCCCAGCATTTT. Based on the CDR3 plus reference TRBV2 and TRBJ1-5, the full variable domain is EPEVTQTPSHQVTQMGQEVILRCVPISNHLYFYWYRQILGQKVEFLVSFYNNEISEKSEIFDDQFSVERPDGSNFTLKIRSTKLEDSAMYFCASSGIGGHQPQHFGDGTRLSIL.

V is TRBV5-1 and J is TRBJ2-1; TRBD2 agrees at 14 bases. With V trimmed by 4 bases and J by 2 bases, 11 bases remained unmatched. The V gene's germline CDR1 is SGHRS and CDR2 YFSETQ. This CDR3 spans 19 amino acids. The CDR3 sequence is CASSKTSGGVILPYNEQFF. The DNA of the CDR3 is TGCGCCAGCAGCAAGACTAGCGGGGGGGTCATCTTGCCCTACAATGAGCAGTTCTTC.

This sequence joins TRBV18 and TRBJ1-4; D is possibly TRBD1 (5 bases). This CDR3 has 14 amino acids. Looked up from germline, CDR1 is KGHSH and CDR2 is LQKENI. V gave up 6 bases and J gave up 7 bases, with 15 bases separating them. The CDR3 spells CASSRDPGSEKLFF. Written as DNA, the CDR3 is TGTGCCAGCTCGCGGGACCCAGGGAGTGAAAAACTGTTTTTT.

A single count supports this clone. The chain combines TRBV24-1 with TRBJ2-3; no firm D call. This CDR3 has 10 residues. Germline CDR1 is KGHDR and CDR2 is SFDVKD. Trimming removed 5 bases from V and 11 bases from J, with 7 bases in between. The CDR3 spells CATSGAGQYF. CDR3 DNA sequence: TGTGCCACCAGTGGAGCAGGGCAGTATTTT.

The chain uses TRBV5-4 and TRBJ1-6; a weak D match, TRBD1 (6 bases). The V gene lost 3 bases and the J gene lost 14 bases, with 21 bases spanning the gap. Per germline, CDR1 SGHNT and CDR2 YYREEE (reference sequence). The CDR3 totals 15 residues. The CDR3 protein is CASSSGQTSSSALHF. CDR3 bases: TGTGCCAGCAGCTCCGGACAGACCTCAAGTTCGGCCCTCCACTTT.

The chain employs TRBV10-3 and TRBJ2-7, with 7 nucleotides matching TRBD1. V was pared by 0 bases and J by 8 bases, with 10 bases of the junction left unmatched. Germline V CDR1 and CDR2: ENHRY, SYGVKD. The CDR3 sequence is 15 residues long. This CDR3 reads CAISESTGPTFKQYF. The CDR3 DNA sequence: TGTGCCATCAGTGAGTCGACAGGGCCAACTTTCAAGCAGTACTTC.

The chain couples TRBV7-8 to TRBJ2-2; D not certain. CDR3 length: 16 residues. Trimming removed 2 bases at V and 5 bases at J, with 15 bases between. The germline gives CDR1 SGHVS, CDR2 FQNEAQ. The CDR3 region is CASSLFNTHGTGELFF. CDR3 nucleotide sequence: TGTGCCAGCAGCTTATTCAACACACACGGGACCGGGGAGCTGTTTTTT. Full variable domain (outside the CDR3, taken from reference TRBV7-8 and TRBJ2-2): GAGVSQSPRYKVAKRGQDVALRCDPISGHVSLFWYQQALGQGPEFLTYFQNEAQLDKSGLPSDRFFAERPEGSVSTLKIQRTQQEDSAVYLCASSLFNTHGTGELFFGEGSRLTVL.

CDR3 nucleotides: TGTGCCACCAGCGGATTACGGGGGACAGGGACGTATAGCAATCAGCCCCAGCATTTT. Translated: CATSGLRGTGTYSNQPQHF. The chain is built from TRBV15 and TRBJ1-5, with 9 bases matching TRBD1. Per germline, CDR1 LNHNV and CDR2 YYDKDF (reference sequence). The CDR3 sequence is 19 residues long. Trimming at V came to 5 bases and at J to 0 bases, leaving 14 bases not matched to a gene.

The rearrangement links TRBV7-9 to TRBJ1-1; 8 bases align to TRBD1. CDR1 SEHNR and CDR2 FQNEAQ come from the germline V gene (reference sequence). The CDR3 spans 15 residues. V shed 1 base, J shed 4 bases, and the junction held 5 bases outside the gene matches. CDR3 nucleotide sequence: TGTGCCAGCAGCTTAGTTGCAGGGGGCTTCACTGAAGCTTTCTTT. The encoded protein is CASSLVAGGFTEAFF.

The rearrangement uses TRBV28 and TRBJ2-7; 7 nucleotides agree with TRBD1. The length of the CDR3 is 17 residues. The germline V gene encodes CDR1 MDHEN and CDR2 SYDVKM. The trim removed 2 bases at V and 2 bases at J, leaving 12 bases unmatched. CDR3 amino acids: CASSLSQLGQTAYEQYF. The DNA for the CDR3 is TGTGCCAGCAGTTTAAGCCAGCTGGGACAGACAGCCTACGAGCAGTACTTC.

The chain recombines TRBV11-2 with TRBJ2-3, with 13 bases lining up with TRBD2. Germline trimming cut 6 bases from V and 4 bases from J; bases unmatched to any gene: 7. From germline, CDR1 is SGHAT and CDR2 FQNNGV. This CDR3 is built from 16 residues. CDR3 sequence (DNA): TGTGCCAGCAGTTGGACTAGCGGGGGATCCGCAGATACGCAGTATTTT. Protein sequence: CASSWTSGGSADTQYF. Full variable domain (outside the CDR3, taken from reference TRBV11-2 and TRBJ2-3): EAGVAQSPRYKIIEKRQSVAFWCNPISGHATLYWYQQILGQGPKLLIQFQNNGVVDDSQLPKDRFSAERLKGVDSTLKIQPAKLEDSAVYLCASSWTSGGSADTQYFGPGTRLTVL.

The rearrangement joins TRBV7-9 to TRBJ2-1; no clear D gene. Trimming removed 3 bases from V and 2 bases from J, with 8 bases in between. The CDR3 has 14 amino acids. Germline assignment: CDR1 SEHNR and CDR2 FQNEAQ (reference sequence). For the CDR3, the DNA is TGTGCCAGCAGCTTTTCTTACACCTACAATGAGCAGTTCTTC. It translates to CASSFSYTYNEQFF.

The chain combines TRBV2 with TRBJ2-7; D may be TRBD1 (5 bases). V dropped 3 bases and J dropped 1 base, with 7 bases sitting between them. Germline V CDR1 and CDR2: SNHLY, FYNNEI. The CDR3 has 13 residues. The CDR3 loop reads CASSDRVSYEQYF. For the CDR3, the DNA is TGTGCCAGCAGTGACAGGGTATCCTACGAGCAGTACTTC.

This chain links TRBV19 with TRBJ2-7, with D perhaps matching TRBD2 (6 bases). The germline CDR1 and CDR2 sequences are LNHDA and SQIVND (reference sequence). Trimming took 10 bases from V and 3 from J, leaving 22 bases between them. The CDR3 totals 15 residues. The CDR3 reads CATGVAGSHVYEQYF. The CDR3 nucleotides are TGTGCCACCGGGGTCGCGGGGAGCCATGTCTACGAGCAGTACTTC.

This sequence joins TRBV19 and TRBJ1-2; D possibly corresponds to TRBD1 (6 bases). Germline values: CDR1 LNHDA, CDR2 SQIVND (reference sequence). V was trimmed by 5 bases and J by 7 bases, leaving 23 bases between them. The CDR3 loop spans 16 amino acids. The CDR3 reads CASSGGRGAVISGYTF. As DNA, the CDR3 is TGTGCCAGTAGTGGCGGCAGGGGAGCGGTAATAAGTGGCTACACCTTC. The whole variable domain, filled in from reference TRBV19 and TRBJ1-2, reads DGGITQSPKYLFRKEGQNVTLSCEQNLNHDAMYWYRQDPGQGLRLIYYSQIVNDFQKGDIAEGYSVSREKKESFPLTVTSAQKNPTAFYLCASSGGRGAVISGYTFGSGTRLTVV.

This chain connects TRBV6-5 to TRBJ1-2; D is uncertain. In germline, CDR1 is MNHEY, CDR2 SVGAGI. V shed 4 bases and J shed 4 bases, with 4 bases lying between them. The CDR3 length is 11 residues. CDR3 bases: TGTGCCAGCAGTTCTACCTATGGCTACACCTTC. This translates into CASSSTYGYTF.

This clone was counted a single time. DNA of the CDR3: TGCAGCGGGAGCGGGAACACAGATACGCAGTATTTT. Translation gives CSGSGNTDTQYF. The V call is TRBV29-1, the J call TRBJ2-3; TRBD2 agrees at 7 bases. The V and J ends lost 7 bases and 2 bases, in that order; junction bases with no gene match: 3. The CDR3 is 12 amino acids. Per germline, CDR1 SQVTM and CDR2 ANQGSEA.

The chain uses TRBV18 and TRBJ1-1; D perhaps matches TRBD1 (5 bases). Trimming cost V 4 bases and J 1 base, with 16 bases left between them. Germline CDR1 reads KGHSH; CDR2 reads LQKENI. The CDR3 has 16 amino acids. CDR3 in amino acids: CASSRAGQIQNTEAFF. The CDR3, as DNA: TGTGCCAGCTCACGGGCGGGGCAAATTCAGAACACTGAAGCTTTCTTT.

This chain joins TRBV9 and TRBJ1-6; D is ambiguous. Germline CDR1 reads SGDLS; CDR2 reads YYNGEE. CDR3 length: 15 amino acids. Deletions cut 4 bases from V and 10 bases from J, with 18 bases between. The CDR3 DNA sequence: TGTGCCAGCAGCCCATTGGGTTCCGGAGGCTCACCCCTCCACTTT. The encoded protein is CASSPLGSGGSPLHF. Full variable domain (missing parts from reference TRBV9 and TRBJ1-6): DSGVTQTPKHLITATGQRVTLRCSPRSGDLSVYWYQQSLDQGLQFLIQYYNGEERAKGNILERFSAQQFPDLHSELNLSSLELGDSALYFCASSPLGSGGSPLHFGNGTRLTVT.